This TCR beta chain was documented in a study of blood T cell repertoires in COVID-19. Background on the study: COVID-19 samples from acute and convalescent phases originated in the United States, Italy and Spain. Sample material is recorded as cDNA or gDNA derived from T cells, B-cell-depleted T cells, or PBMCs.

V was trimmed by 4 bases and J by 1 base, leaving 9 bases between them. The CDR3 spans 14 residues. Germline loops: CDR1 SGHNT, CDR2 YENEEA. Assay used: immunoSEQ multiplex PCR; TCRdb lists only in-frame clones, some missing. The sample consists of about 53,000 clones, 85% to 90% of them appearing once. Sequenced material: peripheral blood. This clonotype was obtained from an older man with active COVID-19. The chain employs TRBV11-3 and TRBJ2-3; no reliable D call. The CDR3 sequence is CASSCASGTDTQYF. As DNA, the CDR3 is TGTGCCAGCAGCTGCGCCTCCGGCACAGATACGCAGTATTTT.